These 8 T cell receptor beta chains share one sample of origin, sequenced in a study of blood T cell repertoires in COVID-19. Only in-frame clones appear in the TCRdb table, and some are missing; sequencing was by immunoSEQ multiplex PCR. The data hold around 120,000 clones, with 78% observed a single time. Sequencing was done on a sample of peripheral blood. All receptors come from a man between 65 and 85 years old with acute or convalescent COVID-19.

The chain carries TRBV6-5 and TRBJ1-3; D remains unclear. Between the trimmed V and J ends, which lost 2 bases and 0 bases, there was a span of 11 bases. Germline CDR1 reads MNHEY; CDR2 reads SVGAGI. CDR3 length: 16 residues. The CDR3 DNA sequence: TGTGCCAGCAGTTACGATCCACTGAGCTCTGGAAACACCATATATTTT. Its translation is CASSYDPLSSGNTIYF.

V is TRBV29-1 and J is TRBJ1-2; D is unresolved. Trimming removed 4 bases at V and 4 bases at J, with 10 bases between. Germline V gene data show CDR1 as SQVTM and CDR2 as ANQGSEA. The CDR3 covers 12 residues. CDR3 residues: CSVGEGGYGYTF. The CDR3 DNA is TGCAGCGTTGGGGAGGGTGGCTATGGCTACACCTTC.

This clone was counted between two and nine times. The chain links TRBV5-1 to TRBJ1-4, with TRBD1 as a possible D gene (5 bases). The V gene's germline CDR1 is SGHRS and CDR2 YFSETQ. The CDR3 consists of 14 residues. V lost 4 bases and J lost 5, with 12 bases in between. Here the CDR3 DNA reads TGCGCCAGCAGCCGGGGGGAAAAGAATGAAAAACTGTTTTTT. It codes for CASSRGEKNEKLFF.

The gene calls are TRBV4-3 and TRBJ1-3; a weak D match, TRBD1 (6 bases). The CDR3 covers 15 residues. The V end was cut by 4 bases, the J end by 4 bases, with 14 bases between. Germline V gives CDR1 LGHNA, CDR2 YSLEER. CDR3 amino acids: CASSPSGVGGNTIYF. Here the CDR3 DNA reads TGCGCCAGCAGCCCCTCAGGGGTTGGCGGAAACACCATATATTTT.

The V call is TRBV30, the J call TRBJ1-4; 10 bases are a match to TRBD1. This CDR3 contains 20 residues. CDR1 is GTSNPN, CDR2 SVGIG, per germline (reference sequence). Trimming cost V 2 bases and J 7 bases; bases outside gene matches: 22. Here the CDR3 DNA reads TGTGCCTGGAGTCCAGAGGGACAGGGGATTCTATTAGGGGGACGTGAAAAACTGTTTTTT. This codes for CAWSPEGQGILLGGREKLFF.

The CDR3 sequence is CASGLRQGWDTEAFF. CDR3 DNA sequence: TGTGCTAGTGGTTTGCGGCAGGGGTGGGACACTGAAGCTTTCTTT. The chain links TRBV12-5 to TRBJ1-1, with D maybe TRBD1 (6 bases). The V end was cut by 2 bases, the J end by 3 bases, with 13 bases between. Germline-derived CDR1 and CDR2 are LGHNT and FRNRAP. This CDR3 has 15 residues.

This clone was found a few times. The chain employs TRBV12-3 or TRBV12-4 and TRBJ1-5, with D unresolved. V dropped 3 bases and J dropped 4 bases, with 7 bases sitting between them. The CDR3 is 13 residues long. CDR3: CASSFDLNQPQHF. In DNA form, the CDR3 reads TGTGCCAGCAGTTTTGATCTAAATCAGCCCCAGCATTTT.

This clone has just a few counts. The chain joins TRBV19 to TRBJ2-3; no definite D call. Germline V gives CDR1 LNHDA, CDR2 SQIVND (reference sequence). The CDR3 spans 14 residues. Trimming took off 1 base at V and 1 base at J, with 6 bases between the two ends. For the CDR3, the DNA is TGTGCCAGTAGTATAGGGCGGCGCACAGATACGCAGTATTTT. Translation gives CASSIGRRTDTQYF.